This T cell receptor beta chain was sequenced in a study of blood T cells in healthy people across ages. Study-wide results and limits: It was held that the diversity estimates obtained from one million T cells were underestimates.

The second PCR ran roughly 6 to 11 cycles with a sample-barcoded 5' primer and J-beta primers. TCRdb reprocessed the 5' RACE reads via MiXCR and lists one record per CDR3 protein. This table has 1.5 million to 2 million distinct CDR3 sequences, 40% to 55% appearing once. In its sample, this clonotype was seen a few times. No antigen is known for it. The CDR3 is 15 amino acids. Germline CDR1 reads SGHRS; CDR2 reads YFSETQ. The V and J ends lost 3 bases and 0 bases respectively, with 10 bases between them. About 10 milliliters of peripheral blood were drawn from each donor into EDTA-treated tubes. PBMCs, at least 7 million per sample, were isolated.

The sequence was collected from a woman aged 40 to 49 in good health. Sequencing was performed on blood. The V gene is TRBV5-1, the J gene TRBJ2-4; possible D gene TRBD1, 5 bases. CDR3 bases: TGCGCCAGCAGCTCCGACAGTGTAGCCAAAAACATTCAGTACTTC. It codes for CASSSDSVAKNIQYF.